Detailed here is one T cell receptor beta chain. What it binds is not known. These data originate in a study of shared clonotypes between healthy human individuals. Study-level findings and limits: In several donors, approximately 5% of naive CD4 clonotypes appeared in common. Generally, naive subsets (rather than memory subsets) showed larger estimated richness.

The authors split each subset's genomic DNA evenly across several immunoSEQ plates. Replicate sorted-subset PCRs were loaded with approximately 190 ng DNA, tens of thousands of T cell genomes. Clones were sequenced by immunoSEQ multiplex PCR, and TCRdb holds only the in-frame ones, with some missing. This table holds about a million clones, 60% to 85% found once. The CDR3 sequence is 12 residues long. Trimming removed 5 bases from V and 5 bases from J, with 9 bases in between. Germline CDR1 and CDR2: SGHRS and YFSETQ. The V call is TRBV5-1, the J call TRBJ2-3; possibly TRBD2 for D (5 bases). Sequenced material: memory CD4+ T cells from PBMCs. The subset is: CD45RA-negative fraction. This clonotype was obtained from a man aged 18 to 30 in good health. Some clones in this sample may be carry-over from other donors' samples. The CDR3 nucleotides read TGCGCCAGCAGAGGGAGTTTAGATACGCAGTATTTT. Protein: CASRGSLDTQYF. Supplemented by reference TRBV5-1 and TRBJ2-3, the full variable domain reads KAGVTQTPRYLIKTRGQQVTLSCSPISGHRSVSWYQQTPGQGLQFLFEYFSETQRNKGNFPGRFSGRQFSNSRSEMNVSTLELGDSALYLCASRGSLDTQYFGPGTRLTVL.